The clone carrying this T cell receptor (beta chain) was seen only once. The antigen remains unidentified. During the collection period, no donor immune events like infections were recorded. This record comes from a study of identifying expanded T cells in peripheral blood. Generated by immunoSEQ multiplex PCR, the TCRdb table keeps only in-frame clones and is missing some. The data show 85,000 to 100,000 clones, around 88% seen once. Study-level results: Clone count variance between roughly two-week samples rose with total template count. Over approximately two and four weeks, about 15 and 19 clones changed, versus more than 1 between replicates.

The source material was blood. The sequence came from a person aged 18-70 years in good health.

The chain's CDR3 is CAITKGTGSRTGELFF. The DNA for the CDR3 is TGTGCCATCACCAAGGGGACAGGGAGTCGTACCGGGGAGCTGTTTTTT. The genes are TRBV10-3 and TRBJ2-2, with 9 bases identical to TRBD1. Losses at the gene ends were 7 bases for V and 5 bases for J; bases not matched to a gene: 11. Per the germline V gene, CDR1 is ENHRY and CDR2 is SYGVKD. This CDR3 is built from 16 residues.